This T cell receptor beta chain was found in a study of T cell repertoires and Cas9 in healthy adults. Findings of the study overall: SpCas9-reactive regulatory T cells reportedly mitigated SpCas9-reactive effector T cells in vitro.

Sequencing was performed with immunoSEQ multiplex PCR; in TCRdb, only in-frame clones are kept and a portion is missing. The sample lists 20,000 to 25,000 clones, roughly 92% occurring once. Concerning this clone: Antigen unknown.

CDR3 length: 15 amino acids. Germline V CDR1 and CDR2: SGHKS, YYEKEE (reference sequence). V gave up 1 base and J gave up 5 bases; unmatched junction bases: 6. Specimen: CD4+ effector T cells (CD127+, CD25-, CD137-, CD154-) from PBMCs; culture status not recorded. This sequence originates from a human donor in good health. The chain is built from TRBV5-5 and TRBJ2-5; 9 positions match TRBD1. CDR3 DNA sequence: TGTGCCAGCAGCTTGCGAACAGGGGGCGCGGAGACCCAGTACTTC. Encoded protein: CASSLRTGGAETQYF.